One and the same sample provided the 13 T cell receptor beta chains below, sequenced in a study of CD8 T cells in Susac syndrome. The RNA, about 0.5 to 1 ug, was put through reverse transcription using random hexamers. From the immunoSEQ multiplex PCR reads, TCRdb called clonotypes with MiXCR, one entry per CDR3 protein. The table includes about 110,000 distinct CDR3 sequences, around 94% detected once. Sequencing input: CD8+ T cells from PBMCs. Receptors originate from a human donor with Susac syndrome.

V is TRBV15 and J is TRBJ1-5; 7 bases are a match to TRBD1. The CDR3 covers 14 residues. V gave up 5 bases and J gave up 9 bases; unmatched junction bases: 10. In germline, CDR1 is LNHNV, CDR2 YYDKDF (reference sequence). The CDR3 protein is CATSRDSGIGPQHF. DNA of the CDR3: TGTGCCACCAGCCGGGACAGCGGTATCGGGCCCCAGCATTTT.

The gene calls are TRBV2 and TRBJ2-1; D unresolved. The CDR3 runs to 17 residues. Germline-derived CDR1 and CDR2 are SNHLY and FYNNEI. Trimming shortened V by 4 bases and J by 0 bases, and 16 bases separated the two germline ends. The CDR3 sequence: CASSVGQDNYSYNEQFF. The CDR3 DNA reads TGTGCCAGCAGTGTAGGCCAGGATAACTACTCCTACAATGAGCAGTTCTTC. Together with reference TRBV2 and TRBJ2-1, the CDR3 gives the full variable domain: EPEVTQTPSHQVTQMGQEVILRCVPISNHLYFYWYRQILGQKVEFLVSFYNNEISEKSEIFDDQFSVERPDGSNFTLKIRSTKLEDSAMYFCASSVGQDNYSYNEQFFGPGTRLTVL.

This clonotype was seen a handful of times. The chain employs TRBV12-3 or TRBV12-4 and TRBJ1-1; D not resolved. This CDR3 contains 11 residues. Trimming took off 3 bases at V and 6 bases at J, with 5 bases between the two ends. The CDR3 protein is CASSFGPEAFF. CDR3 nucleotides: TGTGCCAGCAGTTTCGGGCCTGAAGCTTTCTTT.

The chain recombines TRBV29-1 with TRBJ2-1, with a weak D call TRBD1 (5 bases). Trimming left V 6 bases short and J 8 bases short, with 8 bases between. Germline V gene lookup returns CDR1 SQVTM and CDR2 ANQGSEA. The CDR3 is 10 amino acids. Here the CDR3 DNA reads TGCAGCGTCCCAGGGTATGAGCAGTTCTTC. It codes for CSVPGYEQFF.

Here the CDR3 reads CASSGDAQTGANVLTF. Written as DNA, the CDR3 is TGTGCCAGCAGTGGGGACGCCCAAACTGGGGCCAACGTCCTGACTTTC. The chain has TRBV12-3 or TRBV12-4 and TRBJ2-6; the D gene could be TRBD1 or TRBD2 (5 bases each). The CDR3 extends over 16 amino acids. The germline V and J ends were trimmed by 5 bases and 2 bases, with 13 bases remaining between them.

This clonotype appeared a single time. The chain carries TRBV20-1 and TRBJ2-7; D gene uncertain. CDR3 length: 12 amino acids. Trimming stripped 0 bases from V and 7 bases from J, with 10 bases between. Germline V gene sequence: CDR1 DFQATT, CDR2 SNEGSKA (reference sequence). The DNA for the CDR3 is TGCAGTGCTAGAGATCGCTACTTGGAGCAGTACTTC. Translating gives CSARDRYLEQYF.

The chain joins TRBV20-1 to TRBJ2-5, with no clear D. This CDR3 region has 12 residues. Germline V gene lookup returns CDR1 DFQATT and CDR2 SNEGSKA (reference sequence). The V end lost 3 bases, the J end lost 1 base, and 6 bases lay between the germline ends. The CDR3 reads CSASNSQETQYF. The CDR3 DNA sequence: TGCAGTGCTAGTAATAGCCAAGAGACCCAGTACTTC.

The rearrangement uses TRBV12-3 or TRBV12-4 and TRBJ2-7, with D possibly being TRBD2 (5 bases). CDR3 length: 16 residues. V dropped 5 bases and J dropped 2 bases, with 19 bases sitting between them. The CDR3 loop reads CASSPTPGNGAYEQYF. The CDR3 region has the DNA TGTGCCAGCAGTCCCACGCCGGGTAACGGGGCCTACGAGCAGTACTTC.

This clonotype was seen only once. The V call is TRBV9, the J call TRBJ2-7, with 9 nucleotides matching TRBD1. Germline V gives CDR1 SGDLS, CDR2 YYNGEE. This CDR3 comprises 15 residues. The V segment lost 4 bases and the J segment 1 base; nucleotides outside the gene matches: 6. DNA for the CDR3: TGTGCCAGCAGCCTTTCCGGGACAGGGTCCTACGAGCAGTACTTC. Protein product: CASSLSGTGSYEQYF.

The chain has TRBV14 and TRBJ2-1; D may correspond to TRBD1 or TRBD2 (5 bases each). V was cut by 1 base and J by 12 bases, with 13 bases left in between. Looked up from germline, CDR1 is SGHDN and CDR2 is FVKESK. The CDR3 is 13 residues long. CDR3 protein: CASSQGGTRPQFF. The CDR3 bases are TGTGCCAGCAGCCAAGGAGGGACCCGCCCGCAGTTCTTC.

This clonotype was detected only once. The chain uses TRBV20-1 and TRBJ2-1, with TRBD2 matching over 8 bases. CDR1 DFQATT and CDR2 SNEGSKA come from the germline V gene (reference sequence). V shed 5 bases and J 2 bases; nucleotides not matched to a gene: 5. This CDR3 has 14 amino acids. The CDR3 loop is CSAVAGRAYNEQFF. The CDR3 coding sequence is TGCAGTGCTGTAGCGGGGCGGGCCTACAATGAGCAGTTCTTC.

This chain uses TRBV20-1 with TRBJ2-7; perhaps TRBD1 as D (6 bases). There are 13 residues in the CDR3. CDR1 is DFQATT and CDR2 is SNEGSKA in the germline V gene (reference sequence). V gave up 2 bases and J gave up 1 base, with 9 bases separating them. The CDR3 nucleotides are TGCAGTGCTAGAACCAGGGGTTCCTACGAGCAGTACTTC. Translation gives CSARTRGSYEQYF.

The rearrangement uses TRBV3-1 and TRBJ2-7; TRBD1 might be the D (6 bases). The germline V and J ends were trimmed by 3 bases and 2 bases, with 11 bases remaining between them. Germline CDR1 and CDR2: LGHDT and YNNKEL (reference sequence). The CDR3 consists of 14 residues. CDR3 protein: CASSHRDIPYEQYF. In nucleotides, the CDR3 is TGTGCCAGCAGCCACCGGGACATACCCTACGAGCAGTACTTC.